This TCR beta chain is from a study of cytomegalovirus exposure and HLA in healthy donors. Study overall: Out of approximately 170 million T cells, an earlier analysis found about 120 million unique TCR beta sequences in total. Overall study results and limits: Trimming of TCR beta V- and J-genes showed a link, identified in a later analysis, to a missense DCLRE1C variant. Data from an earlier analysis indicated that most TCR beta V segments were productive either about 90% or about 30% of the time.

Donors sampled were nominally healthy, though unrecorded immune exposures were likely. The PCR contained 60 Vbeta and 13 Jbeta primers. Profiling relied on immunoSEQ multiplex PCR, and the TCRdb table lists in-frame clones only, not all of them. The sample lists hundreds of thousands of clones; roughly 91% were seen once. The V end lost 8 bases, the J end lost 0 bases, and 11 bases lay between the germline ends. CDR1 is MGHRA, CDR2 YSYEKL, per germline. The CDR3 extends over 13 amino acids. About this clone: The antigen is not known.

The J gene is TRBJ2-7, the V gene TRBV4-1; a possible D gene is TRBD1 (6 bases). This receptor was taken from a woman between 18 and 29 years old in good health and CMV-seronegative. Sample: PBMCs. The CDR3 protein is CASAQGRSYEQYF. CDR3 bases: TGCGCCAGCGCACAGGGACGCTCCTACGAGCAGTACTTC.